This TCR beta chain is from a study of cytomegalovirus exposure and HLA in healthy donors (dated by TCRdb to 2015 to 2018). Broadly, across the study: According to an earlier analysis of 450 to 650 of the donors, 150 million to 200 million T cells yielded some 110 million unique TCR beta sequences and 276 Gb of sequence data. An early release that covered fewer than 800 HLA-typed donors contained approximately 300 gigabases of sequencing data and tens of millions of unique TCR sequences. Among the roughly 380 genotyped donors, about 83% belonged to the genetic ancestry cluster associated with self-reported Caucasian donors. The study aimed to test whether cataloging public T cell receptors could reveal signatures of past pathogen exposure. The T cell repertoires of around 670 subjects were profiled by immunosequencing and related to cytomegalovirus serostatus. In addition to the first cohort of roughly 670 subjects, a separate validation cohort of 130 or so different subjects was used. High-throughput TCR immunosequencing, statistical association of individual TCRs with disease status, and machine learning were combined to predict cytomegalovirus infection status. In a later analysis, previously published TCR beta repertoires from 550 to 750 donors were re-analyzed and high-resolution HLA genotyping was added so that TCR occurrence patterns could be studied. In the later analysis, no new phenotypic data were used to find candidate immune exposures; instead, reliance was placed on TCR beta sequences and their occurrence across donors. To decide whether each TCR beta V gene segment behaved as functional or pseudogenic, an earlier analysis of fewer than 750 of the donors relied on high-throughput TCR beta sequencing. Alongside the repertoire data, information on donor age, sex, ethnicity and CMV serostatus was compiled. In a later genetic analysis, genome-wide SNP genotypes for about three fifths of the roughly 670 donors were used, and that subset was treated as a discovery cohort. Every discovery cohort repertoire had been produced on one sequencing platform. HLA typing covered class I and class II loci at four-digit resolution. The number of donors typed differed by locus, with 629-630 for A, B, C, DRB1 and DQB1, more than 500 for DQA1, over 600 for DPA1, and some 450 for DPB1. Roughly five DR-DQ haplotypes were treated as single units for association and clustering because of strong linkage in the cohort. Across approximately 420 genotyped donors of the cohort, an average of about 220,000 unique TCR beta nucleotide sequences per donor were sequenced, and roughly 20% of those sequences were non-productive. Overall results and qualifications from the work: Because the 87-base-pair reads could not distinguish some IMGT-functional V segments, including TRBV6-2 and TRBV6-3, those segments were excluded. In a later analysis, most CMV-associated TCR beta chains were found to appear HLA-restricted, with HLA associations seemingly driven largely by CMV exposure. This cohort had only TCR beta chains sequenced, and the lack of alpha or paired-chain data limited which features could be detected. In a later analysis, several top co-occurrence clusters were reported to appear linked to parvovirus B19, influenza, CMV and Epstein-Barr virus. CMV serostatus was the only immune exposure information available for the cohort. The study listed approximately 160 TCR beta chains as associated with cytomegalovirus. In a later analysis, HLA-associated TCR beta chains showed more clonal expansion and lower generation probabilities than non-associated chains that were equally common. A cluster of highly shared sequence variants was judged likely to be a technical artifact of the sequencing pipeline. Compared with the roughly 670-donor mean, donors in an Asian-associated ancestry cluster had fewer N-insertions in productive TCRs, according to a later genetic analysis. Most TCR sequences were seen in very few donors, while some public TCRs were found in many individuals. In an earlier analysis of 587 of the donors, most TCR beta V segments appeared in productive rearrangements about 87% or about 30% of the time, broadly matching IMGT annotations. Strong co-occurrence of HLA alleles, especially DR and DQ, made assigning TCR associations to individual alleles difficult. A further reported finding was that TCR beta sequences accurately predicted the HLA-A and HLA-B alleles for most subjects in the first cohort. In a later genetic analysis, a missense DCLRE1C variant was associated with V-gene and J-gene trimming of TCR beta chains, and the association was replicated in an independent cohort. Because HLA typing was unavailable for some donors at each locus, only the typed subset was used in association tests. Roughly uniform sequencing depth across donors was assumed in presence/absence analyses, although this assumption may not hold. At a false discovery rate of 0.05, a later analysis linked 16,951 TCR beta sequences to specific HLA alleles. Correlated functional status among segregating V segments might be attributable to linkage disequilibrium, but an unknown experimental factor could not be ruled out. According to a later analysis, TCR association rates differed among HLA loci, with DRB1 alleles showing the most associated TCRs and HLA-C alleles showing the fewest. Because counts were too low, some 17 rarely observed V segments, including chromosome 9 orphons, were excluded from the earlier analysis of roughly 580 of the donors. A few of the identified cytomegalovirus-associated TCR beta chains were confirmed in vitro to be specific for cytomegalovirus antigens. The authors suggested that the approach could potentially be generalized to other disease states and immunological phenotypes. The classifier was reported to diagnose cytomegalovirus status with high specificity and sensitivity in both the original cohort and the validation cohort.

Library method: the immunoSEQ multiplex PCR assay. A mixture of 60 forward primers for TCR Vbeta segments and 13 reverse primers for TCR Jbeta segments was used in the multiplex PCR. The CDR3 region of rearranged TCR beta genes was amplified from genomic DNA with a multiplex PCR assay. The Illumina HiSeq System was used to sequence the amplified TCR beta libraries as 87-base-pair reads. Processing in the source paper ran as follows. Across the 600 to 700 repertoires, a later analysis counted 75 million to 90 million unique TCR beta chains, some 11 million of which were shared by at least two donors. Raw reads were error-corrected and collapsed into unique sequences with a nearest-neighbor algorithm that merged closely related sequences to remove PCR and sequencing errors. To assign V, D and J gene segments, CDR3 sequences were aligned to IMGT reference sequences. Each retained sequence needed at least a six-nucleotide match to both a V gene segment and a J gene segment. Rearrangements were classified as productive when the CDR3 lacked stop codons and remained in frame with V and J, and all other rearrangements were classified as non-productive. CDR3 was defined according to IMGT convention as the region running from the second conserved V-encoded cysteine to the conserved J-encoded phenylalanine. The earlier analysis of 587 of the donors excluded any sequence lacking an unambiguous match to a single V gene segment. An earlier analysis of fewer than 750 of the donors classified V segments as functional when productive rearrangements were above 56.7% and as segregating when the standard deviation between donors was above 5%. A statistical classification framework was built for diagnosing cytomegalovirus status from the catalog of TCR beta chain sequences. V and J gene assignment, in a later analysis, came from comparing TCR nucleotide sequences with IMGT/GENE-DB human TR gene sequences. The TCRdist pipeline was used in a later analysis to assign CDR3 sequences and most-parsimonious VDJ recombination scenarios. In a later analysis, every TCR beta chain was defined by the combination of its CDR3 amino acid sequence and its V-gene family, and reads without a unique V-gene family were dropped. As a way to deal with suspected cross-contamination and a sequencing artifact, a later analysis dropped over 550 nucleotide sequences that were highly shared and had low generation probability. A later analysis calculated a clonal expansion index for each public chain from normalized within-repertoire ranks of inferred template counts. A later analysis computed generation probabilities with a VDJ recombination model fitted to out-of-frame rearrangements, and checked the results against IGoR. A later analysis scored TCR-TCR, TCR-HLA and TCR-CMV co-occurrence with hypergeometric tests, applying a repertoire-size bias correction to TCR pairs. To estimate false discovery rates, a later analysis permuted the HLA or CMV assignments 20 times. In a later analysis, co-occurring TCRs were grouped using DBSCAN, and TCRdist sequence similarity was added for clustering within HLA-allele-positive subsets. Repertoires with fewer than 30,000 or more than 120,000 public chains were left out of co-occurrence clustering, as were about five repertoires with anomalous nucleotide sharing. TCRdb mirrors the immuneACCESS table, restricted to in-frame sequences. Some clones are absent from its copies; in checked studies, under half trace to an unresolved V gene, and the reason for the others is unknown. V and J calls and clone size are those listed in that table; D and trimming were worked out from the DNA. This sample lists about 200,000 clones; around 83% were detected once. The ten most abundant clones make up 1.1% of the sample.

V lost 2 bases and J lost 3 bases, and the count of bases not matched to a germline gene is 4. The CDR3 runs 15 residues from the cysteine to the phenylalanine. Left in the record is the CDR3 DNA by itself, 45 bases read in frame from the first base. CDR1 and CDR2 are drawn from the germline V gene (reference sequence): GTSNPN, SVGIG. The table lists this clone with a count of one. No cognate antigen has been identified for it. One base away there is no much larger clone; base qualities are not given. The cohort comprised more than 550 healthy bone marrow donors. At the time of sampling, all cohort members were nominally healthy, though unrecorded immune exposures were likely present. The donor was CMV seronegative and was included in the group of a few hundred seronegative cohort members. A peripheral blood sample was collected from each donor, and TCR beta sequencing was performed on peripheral blood mononuclear cells. Genomic DNA was extracted from the blood cell samples with the Qiagen DNeasy Blood Extraction Kit.

This receptor was identified in a woman aged 35 to 49 in good health and CMV-seronegative. The chain joins TRBV30 to TRBJ2-3; TRBD1 aligns with 11 central bases. Sequences were obtained from PBMCs. At the DNA level, the sequence is TGTGCCTGGAGTTCCGGGACAGGGGGGACAGATACGCAGTATTTT. This yields the protein CAWSSGTGGTDTQYF.